This entry features one T cell receptor (beta chain) sequence. Its antigen is as yet unknown. This sample was taken from a study of T cells expressing NK-cell markers. Study context: The eight sequenced donors comprised seven who were HCMV-seropositive and one who was seronegative. The study, taken as a whole, reports: Four of the donors also had these clonotypes leading their CD3+CD56-NKG2C+ fraction. Roughly 1.0-8% of CD8+ T cells in about 6 donors belonged to dominant NKG2C+ clonotypes.

CDR3 length equals 15 residues. Germline V CDR1 and CDR2: KGHSH, LQKENI. TCRdb reanalyzed the 5' RACE reads and collapses them to one entry per CDR3 protein, without DNA. Across roughly 390,000 distinct CDR3 sequences, the top ten clones capture 9.5% to 12% of the sample. This TCR came from a woman between 45 and 60 years old in good health. The J gene is TRBJ2-1, the V gene TRBV18; the TCRdb D gene call, TRBD2, has no DNA to confirm it. The sample consisted of blood T cells: a sorted CD56 or NKG2C T cell subset, CD4+ or CD8+ T cells, or bulk PBMC T cells (not recorded which). The CDR3 sequence is CASSVGSGSMNEQFF.